This entry is about one T cell receptor (beta chain). The data were taken from a study of T-cell memory formation after mild COVID-19. TCRdb fed the 5' RACE reads into MiXCR, producing one record per CDR3 protein. The sample contains 200,000 to 250,000 distinct CDR3 sequences, roughly 10% of which appear only once. Between the trimmed V and J ends, which lost 4 bases and 5 bases, there was a span of 15 bases. The CDR3 sequence is 15 residues long. The genes are TRBV12-3 or TRBV12-4 and TRBJ2-1; no reliable D call. This receptor was identified in a man aged 18 to 29 who had mild COVID-19 (a few samples of this study predate the infection). Cell type and time point are not known. The source material was PBMCs or a T cell subset sorted from them (not recorded which). CDR3: CASSSSRNYDNEQFF. The DNA for the CDR3 is TGTGCCAGCAGTTCGAGCCGAAACTACGACAATGAGCAGTTCTTC.